This TCR beta chain was captured by sequencing in a study of blood T cell repertoires in COVID-19. The overall study: Spain, Italy and the United States supplied samples that represented acute and convalescent COVID-19.

Assay used: immunoSEQ multiplex PCR; TCRdb lists only in-frame clones, some missing. Altogether about 26,000 clones are present, about 91% being singletons, with the ten largest covering about 17%. The CDR3 is made up of 16 amino acids. The trim removed 1 base at V and 1 base at J, leaving 5 bases unmatched. From germline, CDR1 is LGHNA and CDR2 YNFKEQ. The chain combines TRBV4-2 with TRBJ1-1; 8 bases fit TRBD1. The clonotype originates from a man aged 65 to 85 with acute or convalescent COVID-19. The sequencing sample was made of peripheral blood. CDR3: CASSQVQGDTNTEAFF. As DNA, the CDR3 is TGTGCCAGCAGCCAAGTACAGGGGGATACGAACACTGAAGCTTTCTTT.